This TCR beta chain is drawn from a study of T cells expressing NK-cell markers. Findings and caveats of the study: The study found dominant NKG2C+ clonotypes at roughly 1.0-7.0% of CD8+ T cells in about 6 donors.

To note about this clonotype: Its antigen is still unknown.

From the 5' RACE reads, TCRdb lists one entry per CDR3 protein and no DNA. This repertoire includes roughly 350,000 distinct CDR3 sequences. This clonotype was obtained from a man aged 18 to 70 in good health. The specimen sequenced was blood T cells: a sorted CD56 or NKG2C T cell subset, CD4+ or CD8+ T cells, or bulk PBMC T cells (not recorded which).

CDR3 residues: CASSAGQSPTEAFF. J is TRBJ1-1 and V is TRBV6-1; TCRdb's D gene call, TRBD1, goes unchecked for lack of DNA. Germline CDR1 MNHNS, CDR2 SASEGT. The CDR3 spans 14 residues.